The T cell receptor (beta chain) described here comes from a study of blood T cell repertoires in COVID-19. Study-level information: The United States, Italy and Spain supplied acute and convalescent COVID-19 samples.

The data were produced by immunoSEQ multiplex PCR, yet TCRdb's version contains in-frame clones alone and is incomplete. The table lists 55,000 to 80,000 clones, roughly 68% of them singletons. V shed 4 bases and J 0 bases; nucleotides not matched to a gene: 3. The CDR3 is 15 amino acids. CDR1 SGHAT and CDR2 FQDESV come from the germline V gene (reference sequence). The sequence came from a woman aged 80 or older with acute or convalescent COVID-19. The sample comprised peripheral blood. J is TRBJ2-4 and V is TRBV11-1, with TRBD1 matching over 7 bases. The CDR3 here is CASSSTGLAKNIQYF. The CDR3 region has the DNA TGTGCCAGCAGCTCGACAGGGCTAGCCAAAAACATTCAGTACTTC.